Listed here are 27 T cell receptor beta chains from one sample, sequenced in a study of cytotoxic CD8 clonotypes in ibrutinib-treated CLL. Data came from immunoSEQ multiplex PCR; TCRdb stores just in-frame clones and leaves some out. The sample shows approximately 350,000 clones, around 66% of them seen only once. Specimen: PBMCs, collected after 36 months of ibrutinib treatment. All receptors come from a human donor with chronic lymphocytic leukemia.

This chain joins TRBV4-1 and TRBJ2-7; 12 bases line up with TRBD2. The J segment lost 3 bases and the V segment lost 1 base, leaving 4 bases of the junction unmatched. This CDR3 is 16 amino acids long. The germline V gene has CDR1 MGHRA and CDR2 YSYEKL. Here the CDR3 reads CASSQARTSGNYEQYF. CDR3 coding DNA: TGCGCCAGCAGCCAAGCTAGGACTAGCGGGAACTACGAGCAGTACTTC.

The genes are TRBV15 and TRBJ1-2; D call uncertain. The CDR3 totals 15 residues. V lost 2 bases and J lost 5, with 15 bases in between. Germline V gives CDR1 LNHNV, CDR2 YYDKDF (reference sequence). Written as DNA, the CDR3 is TGTGCCACCAGCAGAATTGGGGTAGCACCGTATGGCTACACCTTC. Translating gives CATSRIGVAPYGYTF.

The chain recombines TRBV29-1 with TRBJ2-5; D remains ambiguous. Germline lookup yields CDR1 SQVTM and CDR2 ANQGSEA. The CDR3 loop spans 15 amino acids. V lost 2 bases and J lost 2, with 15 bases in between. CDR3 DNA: TGCAGCGTTGAAAGGGCTCCGGGCCGGCAAGAGACCCAGTACTTC. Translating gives CSVERAPGRQETQYF. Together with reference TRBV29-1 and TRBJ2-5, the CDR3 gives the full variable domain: SAVISQKPSRDICQRGTSLTIQCQVDSQVTMMFWYRQQPGQSLTLIATANQGSEATYESGFVIDKFPISRPNLTFSTLTVSNMSPEDSSIYLCSVERAPGRQETQYFGPGTRLLVL.

CDR3: CASSTWTITGELFF. The CDR3, as DNA: TGTGCCAGCAGCACTTGGACTATCACCGGGGAGCTGTTTTTT. The chain couples TRBV7-2 to TRBJ2-2, with a tentative D call TRBD2 (6 bases). Between the trimmed V and J ends, which lost 5 bases and 4 bases, there was a span of 11 bases. The CDR3 is made up of 14 amino acids. Germline CDR1 reads SGHTA; CDR2 reads FQGNSA.

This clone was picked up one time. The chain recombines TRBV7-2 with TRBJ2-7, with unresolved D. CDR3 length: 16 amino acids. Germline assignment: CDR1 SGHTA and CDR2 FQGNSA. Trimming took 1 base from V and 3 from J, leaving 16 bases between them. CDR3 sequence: CASSLVRTTSYYEQYF. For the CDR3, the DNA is TGTGCCAGCAGCTTAGTAAGGACCACCTCGTACTACGAGCAGTACTTC.

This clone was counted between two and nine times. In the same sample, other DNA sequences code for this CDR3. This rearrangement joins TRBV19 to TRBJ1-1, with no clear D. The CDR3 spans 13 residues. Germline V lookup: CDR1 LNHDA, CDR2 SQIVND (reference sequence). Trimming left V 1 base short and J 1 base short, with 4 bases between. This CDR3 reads CASSIGGNTEAFF. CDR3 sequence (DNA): TGTGCCAGTAGTATAGGAGGGAACACTGAAGCTTTCTTT.

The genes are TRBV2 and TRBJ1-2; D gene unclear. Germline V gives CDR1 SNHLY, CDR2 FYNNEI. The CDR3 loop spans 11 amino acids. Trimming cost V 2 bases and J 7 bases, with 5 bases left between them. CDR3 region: CASSESGGYTF. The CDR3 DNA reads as TGTGCCAGCAGTGAAAGTGGTGGCTACACCTTC. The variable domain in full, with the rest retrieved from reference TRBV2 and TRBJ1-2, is EPEVTQTPSHQVTQMGQEVILRCVPISNHLYFYWYRQILGQKVEFLVSFYNNEISEKSEIFDDQFSVERPDGSNFTLKIRSTKLEDSAMYFCASSESGGYTFGSGTRLTVV.

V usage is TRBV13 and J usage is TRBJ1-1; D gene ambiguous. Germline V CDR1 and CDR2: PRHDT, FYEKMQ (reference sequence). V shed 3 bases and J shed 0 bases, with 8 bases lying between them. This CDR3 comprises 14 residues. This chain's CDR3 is CASSFGRLNTEAFF. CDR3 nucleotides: TGTGCCAGCAGCTTTGGACGGTTGAACACTGAAGCTTTCTTT.

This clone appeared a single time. Here the CDR3 DNA reads TGTGCCAGCAGCCCGGGGGGCAGGGGGAATGAAAAACTGTTTTTT. Amino acids: CASSPGGRGNEKLFF. The J gene is TRBJ1-4, the V gene TRBV5-4, with 7 bases lining up with TRBD1. V was clipped by 4 bases and J by 5 bases; unmatched bases: 8. The CDR3 runs to 15 residues. The germline V gene encodes CDR1 SGHNT and CDR2 YYREEE (reference sequence).

As DNA, the CDR3 is TGTGCCAGCAGCGTAGACGGCCACAATGAGCAGTTCTTC. Protein product: CASSVDGHNEQFF. The V gene is TRBV9, the J gene TRBJ2-1; D not certain. Per germline, CDR1 SGDLS and CDR2 YYNGEE. V was cut by 0 bases and J by 5 bases, with 6 bases left in between. This CDR3 is 13 amino acids long.

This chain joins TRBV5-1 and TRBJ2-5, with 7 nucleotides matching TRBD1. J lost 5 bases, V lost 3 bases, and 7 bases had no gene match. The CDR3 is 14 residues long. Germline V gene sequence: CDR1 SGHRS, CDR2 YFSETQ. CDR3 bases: TGCGCCAGCAGCTCCTGGACAGGCGGGGAGACCCAGTACTTC. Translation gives CASSSWTGGETQYF.

CDR3 coding DNA: TGTGCCAGCAGTGAAGCCCCAGCAGGGGGAAACTATGGCTACACCTTC. This translates into CASSEAPAGGNYGYTF. This chain joins TRBV6-1 and TRBJ1-2; 7 nucleotides agree with TRBD1. The CDR3 spans 16 residues. The J segment lost 2 bases and the V segment lost 0 bases, leaving 6 bases of the junction unmatched. The germline V gene has CDR1 MNHNS and CDR2 SASEGT.

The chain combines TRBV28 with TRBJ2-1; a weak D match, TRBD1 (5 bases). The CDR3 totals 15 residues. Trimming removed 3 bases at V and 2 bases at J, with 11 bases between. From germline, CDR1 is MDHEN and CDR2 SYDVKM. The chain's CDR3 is CASSLTAIAYNEQFF. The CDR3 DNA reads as TGTGCCAGCAGTTTGACAGCCATAGCCTACAATGAGCAGTTCTTC.

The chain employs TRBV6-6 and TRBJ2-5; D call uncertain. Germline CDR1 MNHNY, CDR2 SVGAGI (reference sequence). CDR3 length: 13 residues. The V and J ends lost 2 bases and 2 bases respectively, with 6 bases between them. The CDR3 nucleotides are TGTGCCAGCAGTTACCTCTTGCAAGAGACCCAGTACTTC. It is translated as CASSYLLQETQYF.

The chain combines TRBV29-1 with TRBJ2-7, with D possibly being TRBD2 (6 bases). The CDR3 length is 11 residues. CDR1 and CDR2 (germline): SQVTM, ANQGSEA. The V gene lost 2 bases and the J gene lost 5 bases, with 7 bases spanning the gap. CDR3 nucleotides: TGCAGCGTTGAACGGGGGAACGAGCAGTACTTC. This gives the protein CSVERGNEQYF.

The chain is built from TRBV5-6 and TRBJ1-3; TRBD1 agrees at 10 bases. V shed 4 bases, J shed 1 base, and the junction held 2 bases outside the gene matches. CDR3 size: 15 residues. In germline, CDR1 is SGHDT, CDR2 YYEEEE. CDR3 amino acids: CASSGGQGSGNTIYF. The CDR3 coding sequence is TGTGCCAGCAGCGGGGGACAGGGGTCTGGAAACACCATATATTTT.

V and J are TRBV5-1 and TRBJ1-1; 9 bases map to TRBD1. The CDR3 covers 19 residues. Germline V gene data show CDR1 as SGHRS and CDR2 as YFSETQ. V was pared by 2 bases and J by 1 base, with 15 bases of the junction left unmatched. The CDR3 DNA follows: TGCGCCAGCAGCTTATTATGGGGCAAACCGGGACAGGGGAACACTGAAGCTTTCTTT. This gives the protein CASSLLWGKPGQGNTEAFF.

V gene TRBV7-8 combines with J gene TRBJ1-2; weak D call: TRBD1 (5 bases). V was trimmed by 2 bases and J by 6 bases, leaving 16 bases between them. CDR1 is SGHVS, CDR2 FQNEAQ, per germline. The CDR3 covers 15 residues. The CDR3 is CASSLRGRVQDGYTF. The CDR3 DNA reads TGTGCCAGCAGCTTAAGGGGCAGGGTTCAGGATGGCTACACCTTC. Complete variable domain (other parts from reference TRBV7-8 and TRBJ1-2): GAGVSQSPRYKVAKRGQDVALRCDPISGHVSLFWYQQALGQGPEFLTYFQNEAQLDKSGLPSDRFFAERPEGSVSTLKIQRTQQEDSAVYLCASSLRGRVQDGYTFGSGTRLTVV.

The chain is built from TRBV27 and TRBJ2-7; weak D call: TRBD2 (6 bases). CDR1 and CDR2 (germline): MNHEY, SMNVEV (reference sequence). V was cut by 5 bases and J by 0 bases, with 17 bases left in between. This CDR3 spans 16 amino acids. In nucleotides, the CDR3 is TGTGCCAGCAGTGGATACGGGGACTCGAGCTCCTACGAGCAGTACTTC. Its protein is CASSGYGDSSSYEQYF.

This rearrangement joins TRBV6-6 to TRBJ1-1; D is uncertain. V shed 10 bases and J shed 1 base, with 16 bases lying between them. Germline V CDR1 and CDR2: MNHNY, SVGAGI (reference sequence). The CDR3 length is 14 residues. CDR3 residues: CATIKSEKNTEAFF. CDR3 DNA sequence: TGTGCCACCATAAAGTCCGAAAAGAACACTGAAGCTTTCTTT.

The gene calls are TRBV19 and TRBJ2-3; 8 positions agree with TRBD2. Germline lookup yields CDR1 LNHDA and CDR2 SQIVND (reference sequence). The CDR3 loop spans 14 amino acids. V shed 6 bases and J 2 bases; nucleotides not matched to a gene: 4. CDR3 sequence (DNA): TGTGCCAGTAGGAGCGGGGGAGTCACAGATACGCAGTATTTT. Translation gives CASRSGGVTDTQYF. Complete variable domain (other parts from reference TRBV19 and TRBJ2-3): DGGITQSPKYLFRKEGQNVTLSCEQNLNHDAMYWYRQDPGQGLRLIYYSQIVNDFQKGDIAEGYSVSREKKESFPLTVTSAQKNPTAFYLCASRSGGVTDTQYFGPGTRLTVL.

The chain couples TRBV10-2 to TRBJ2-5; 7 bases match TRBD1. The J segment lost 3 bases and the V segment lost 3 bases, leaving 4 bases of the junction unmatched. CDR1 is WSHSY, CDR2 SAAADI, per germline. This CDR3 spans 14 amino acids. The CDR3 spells CASSDGQAEETQYF. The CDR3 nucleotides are TGCGCCAGCAGTGATGGACAGGCGGAAGAGACCCAGTACTTC.

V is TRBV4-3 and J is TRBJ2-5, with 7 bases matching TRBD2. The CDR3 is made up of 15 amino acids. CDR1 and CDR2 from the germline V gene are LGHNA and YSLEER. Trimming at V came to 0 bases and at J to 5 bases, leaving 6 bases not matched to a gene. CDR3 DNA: TGCGCCAGCAGCCAAGATGTCGCGGGAGTGGAGACCCAGTACTTC. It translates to CASSQDVAGVETQYF.

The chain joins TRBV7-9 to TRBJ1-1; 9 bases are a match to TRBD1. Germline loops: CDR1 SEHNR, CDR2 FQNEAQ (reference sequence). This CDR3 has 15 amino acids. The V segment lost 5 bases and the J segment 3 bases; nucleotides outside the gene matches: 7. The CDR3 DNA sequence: TGTGCCAGCAGCCCTACAGGGGGCGCCGACACTGAAGCTTTCTTT. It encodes CASSPTGGADTEAFF. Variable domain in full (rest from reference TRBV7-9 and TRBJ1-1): DTGVSQNPRHKITKRGQNVTFRCDPISEHNRLYWYRQTLGQGPEFLTYFQNEAQLEKSRLLSDRFSAERPKGSFSTLEIQRTEQGDSAMYLCASSPTGGADTEAFFGQGTRLTVV.

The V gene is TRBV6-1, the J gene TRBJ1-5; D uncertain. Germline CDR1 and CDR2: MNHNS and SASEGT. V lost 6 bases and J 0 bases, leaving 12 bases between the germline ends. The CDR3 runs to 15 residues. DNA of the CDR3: TGTGCCAGCAGAGTAGTAGAAAATAGCAATCAGCCCCAGCATTTT. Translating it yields CASRVVENSNQPQHF.

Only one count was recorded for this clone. CDR3: CAISEGGAEAFF. The CDR3 DNA reads TGTGCCATCAGCGAGGGGGGGGCAGAGGCTTTCTTT. V usage is TRBV10-3 and J usage is TRBJ1-1; possibly TRBD1 for D (6 bases). Germline V lookup: CDR1 ENHRY, CDR2 SYGVKD. The CDR3 spans 12 residues. Trimming took 6 bases from V and 11 from J, leaving 16 bases between them.

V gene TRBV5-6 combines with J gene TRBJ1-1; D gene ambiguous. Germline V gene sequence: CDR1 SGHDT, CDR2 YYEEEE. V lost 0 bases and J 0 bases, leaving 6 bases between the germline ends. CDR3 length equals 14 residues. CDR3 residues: CASSLVHLNTEAFF. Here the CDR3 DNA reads TGTGCCAGCAGCTTGGTGCATTTGAACACTGAAGCTTTCTTT.